Listed below are T cell receptor beta chains from one sample, sequenced in a study of brain T cells in children with intractable seizures. The assay was immunoSEQ multiplex PCR, and TCRdb's table has in-frame clones only and misses some. The sample records about 80,000 clones, approximately 90% being singletons. This specimen was peripheral blood, taken at surgery. All receptors come from a girl aged 2-9 years with Rasmussen encephalitis and intractable seizures. CDR3s include the opening cysteine and the closing phenylalanine or tryptophan. Fields, in order: D gene, clone size, CDR3 length, V gene, J gene, CDR3 protein, CDR3 DNA. The D gene is left open where the match is weak. Clone size, where shown, is once, few, many, or a class for clones that have expanded.

>TRBD1|few|19|TRBV27|TRBJ2-2
CASTPLPLGTGRRDWELFF
TGTGCCAGCACTCCCCTCCCTCTCGGGACAGGGAGGAGAGACTGGGAGCTGTTTTTT
>.|.|12|TRBV12-3/TRBV12-4|TRBJ2-3
CASSLGRDTQYF
TGTGCCAGCAGTTTAGGGAGAGATACGCAGTATTTT
>.|.|16|TRBV3-1/TRBV3-2|TRBJ2-7
CASSFGEAGVAYEQYF
TGTGCCAGCAGTTTTGGAGAGGCGGGCGTAGCCTACGAGCAGTACTTC
>TRBD1|.|16|TRBV13|TRBJ2-7
CASSLRMGQGPYEQYF
TGTGCCAGCAGCTTGCGTATGGGACAGGGGCCTTACGAGCAGTACTTC
>TRBD1|.|15|TRBV7-2|TRBJ1-2
CASSLGQGAGYGYTF
TGTGCCAGCAGCTTAGGACAGGGGGCAGGCTATGGCTACACCTTC
>.|.|14|TRBV18|TRBJ1-1
CASSPGAGSTEAFF
TGTGCCAGCTCACCCGGCGCAGGGAGCACTGAAGCTTTCTTT
>.|.|13|TRBV7-7|TRBJ1-5
CASSPQGNQPQHF
TGTGCTAGCAGTCCGCAGGGTAATCAGCCCCAGCATTTT
>.|.|14|TRBV28|TRBJ1-6
CASSSGGWASPLHF
TGTGCCAGCAGTTCGGGGGGGTGGGCTTCACCCCTCCACTTT
>.|.|13|TRBV9|TRBJ2-3
CASSAKRGDTQYF
TGTGCCAGCAGCGCAAAACGTGGAGATACGCAGTATTTT
>.|.|14|TRBV15|TRBJ1-5
CATSREPGWQPQHF
TGTGCCACCAGCAGAGAGCCAGGGTGGCAGCCCCAGCATTTT
>.|.|15|TRBV6-5|TRBJ1-2
CASRKEHSVNYGYTF
TGTGCCAGCAGGAAAGAACACAGTGTTAACTATGGCTACACCTTC
>.|.|16|TRBV30|TRBJ2-5
CAWSVGGNPWQETQYF
TGTGCCTGGAGTGTAGGAGGGAACCCTTGGCAAGAGACCCAGTACTTC
>.|.|14|TRBV29-1|TRBJ2-5
CSVWSGKYQETQYF
TGCAGCGTTTGGTCGGGGAAGTACCAAGAGACCCAGTACTTC
>TRBD2|.|14|TRBV29-1|TRBJ2-7
CSVETSGPSYEQYF
TGCAGCGTTGAAACTAGCGGACCCTCCTACGAGCAGTACTTC
>.|once|14|TRBV5-1|TRBJ1-6
CASSPGGVNSPLHF
TGCGCCAGCAGCCCTGGTGGGGTAAATTCACCCCTCCACTTT
>.|.|17|TRBV10-3|TRBJ2-2
CAISEQGHFGDTGELFF
TGTGCCATCAGTGAGCAAGGGCACTTTGGGGATACCGGGGAGCTGTTTTTT
>.|once|13|TRBV7-2|TRBJ2-7
CASSQVPAAAQYF
TGTGCCAGCAGCCAGGTTCCAGCAGCGGCGCAGTACTTC
>.|.|12|TRBV5-1|TRBJ2-3
CASKGAQNTQYF
TGCGCCAGCAAGGGAGCACAAAATACGCAGTATTTT
>.|.|15|TRBV2|TRBJ1-3
CASRGEGYSGNTIYF
TGTGCCAGCAGGGGAGAGGGCTACTCTGGAAACACCATATATTTT
>.|.|13|TRBV29-1|TRBJ1-1
CSVRPHLNTEAFF
TGCAGCGTCCGGCCCCATTTGAACACTGAAGCTTTCTTT
>TRBD1|.|15|TRBV19|TRBJ1-2
CASSTRTGGDYGYTF
TGTGCCAGTAGTACCCGGACAGGGGGCGACTATGGCTACACCTTC
>.|once|14|TRBV14|TRBJ2-1
CASSRGTTLYEQFF
TGTGCCAGCAGCCGGGGGACCACTCTGTATGAGCAGTTCTTC
>.|once|12|TRBV11-3|TRBJ1-1
CASSLSRLEAFF
TGTGCCAGCAGCTTATCCAGGCTTGAAGCTTTCTTT
>TRBD1|.|15|TRBV3-1/TRBV3-2|TRBJ1-2
CASRLGQGADYGYTF
TGTGCCAGCAGACTAGGACAGGGGGCAGACTATGGCTACACCTTC
>.|.|16|TRBV28|TRBJ1-5
CASSLTGSRLIQPQHF
TGTGCCAGCAGTTTAACAGGGAGCAGGCTTATCCAGCCCCAGCATTTT
>.|.|14|TRBV5-4|TRBJ2-1
CASSLDSSYNEQFF
TGTGCCAGCAGCTTGGATAGCTCCTACAATGAGCAGTTCTTC
>.|.|13|TRBV5-8|TRBJ2-7
CASSLQAVHEQYF
TGTGCCAGCAGCTTACAGGCCGTTCACGAGCAGTACTTC
>.|.|15|TRBV6-1|TRBJ1-5
CASSERLATNQPQHF
TGTGCCAGCAGTGAACGGCTGGCGACCAATCAGCCCCAGCATTTT
>.|once|13|TRBV27|TRBJ1-2
CASSSPTGYGYTF
TGTGCCAGCAGTTCTCCGACAGGTTATGGCTACACCTTC